This TCR beta chain is from a study of CD4 T cells in relation to SARS-CoV-2 and coronaviruses. Study at large: PBMCs were cultured with antigen for about eleven days before TCR beta sequencing. The study's findings and limits: No crossreactivity against non-spike viral proteins was tested here.

Looked up from germline, CDR1 is LGHDT and CDR2 is YNNKEL (reference sequence). V was shortened by 4 bases and J by 12 bases, with 10 bases between the two germline ends. The CDR3 spans 11 residues. Clones were read by immunoSEQ multiplex PCR, and TCRdb kept only the in-frame ones, dropping some. Altogether about 29,000 clones are present, about 73% being singletons, with the ten largest covering approximately 20%. Turning to this clone: The antigen is undetermined.

CD4+ T cells from unexposed donors were obtained before the COVID-19 pandemic (2011-2018). The cells were cultured for 9 to 11 days before CD4+ T cells were isolated. Material: CD4+ T cells from PBMCs, cultured in vitro. The sequence derives from a human donor in good health. The chain couples TRBV3-1 (or the pseudogene TRBV3-2) to TRBJ2-1; tentative D call: TRBD2 (5 bases). CDR3 loop: CASSRGAGQFF. The CDR3 DNA is TGTGCCAGCAGCCGAGGTGCGGGGCAGTTCTTC.